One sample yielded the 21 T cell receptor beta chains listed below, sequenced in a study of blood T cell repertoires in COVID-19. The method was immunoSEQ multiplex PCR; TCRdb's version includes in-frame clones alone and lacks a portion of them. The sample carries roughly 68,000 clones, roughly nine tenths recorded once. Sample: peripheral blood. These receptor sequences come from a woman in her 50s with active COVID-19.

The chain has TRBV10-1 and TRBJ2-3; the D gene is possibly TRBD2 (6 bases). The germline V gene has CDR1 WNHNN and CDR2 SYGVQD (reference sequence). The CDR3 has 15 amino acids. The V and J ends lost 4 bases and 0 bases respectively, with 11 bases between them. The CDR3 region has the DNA TGCGCCAGCAGTGTGGCGGGAAGTAGCACAGATACGCAGTATTTT. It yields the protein CASSVAGSSTDTQYF.

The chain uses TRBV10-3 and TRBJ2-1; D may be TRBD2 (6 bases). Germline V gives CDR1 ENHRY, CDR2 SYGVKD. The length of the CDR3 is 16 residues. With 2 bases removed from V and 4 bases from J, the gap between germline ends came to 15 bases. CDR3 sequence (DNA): TGTGCCATCAGTGAGACTAGCACTCCGATTTACAATGAGCAGTTCTTC. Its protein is CAISETSTPIYNEQFF.

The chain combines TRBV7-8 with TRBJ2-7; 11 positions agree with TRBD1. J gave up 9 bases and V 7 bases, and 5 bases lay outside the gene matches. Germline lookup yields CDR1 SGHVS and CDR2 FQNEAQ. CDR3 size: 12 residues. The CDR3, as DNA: TGTGCCAGCACCCTCGGGACAGGGGGGCAGTACTTC. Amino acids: CASTLGTGGQYF.

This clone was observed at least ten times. The CDR3 loop is CASSFGDSNEQYF. The CDR3 bases are TGTGCCAGCAGCTTCGGGGATTCCAACGAGCAGTACTTC. The J gene is TRBJ2-7, the V gene TRBV7-6, with D maybe TRBD2 (5 bases). CDR3 length equals 13 residues. Trimming took off 3 bases at V and 5 bases at J, with 11 bases between the two ends. Germline V gene lookup returns CDR1 SGHVS and CDR2 FNYEAQ.

This CDR3 is CATSPGGKNQPQHF. In nucleotides, the CDR3 is TGTGCCACCAGCCCGGGGGGCAAAAATCAGCCCCAGCATTTT. The rearrangement links TRBV15 to TRBJ1-5; weak D call: TRBD1 (6 bases). CDR1 and CDR2 from the germline V gene are LNHNV and YYDKDF (reference sequence). V lost 5 bases and J lost 4, with 12 bases in between. The CDR3 contains 14 residues.

DNA of the CDR3: TGTGCCAGCAGTTTCCAGGGGGCGGCTGGGGCCAACGTCCTGACTTTC. It is translated as CASSFQGAAGANVLTF. The rearrangement links TRBV27 to TRBJ2-6; 8 bases fit TRBD1. Trimming removed 3 bases from V and 2 bases from J; junction bases left unmatched: 3. This CDR3 has 16 amino acids. Germline V gives CDR1 MNHEY, CDR2 SMNVEV (reference sequence).

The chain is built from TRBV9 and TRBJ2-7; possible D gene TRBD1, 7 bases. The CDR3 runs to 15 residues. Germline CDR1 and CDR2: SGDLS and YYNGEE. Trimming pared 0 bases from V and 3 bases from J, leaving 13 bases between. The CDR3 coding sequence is TGTGCCAGCAGCGTAGGGCAGGGGGGTTACTACGAGCAGTACTTC. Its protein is CASSVGQGGYYEQYF.

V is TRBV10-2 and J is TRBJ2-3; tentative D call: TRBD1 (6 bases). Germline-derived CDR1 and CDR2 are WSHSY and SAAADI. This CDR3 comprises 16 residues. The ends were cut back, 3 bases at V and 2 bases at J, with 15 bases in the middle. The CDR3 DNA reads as TGCGCCAGCAGTGACGGGACACGACGAAACACAGATACGCAGTATTTT. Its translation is CASSDGTRRNTDTQYF.

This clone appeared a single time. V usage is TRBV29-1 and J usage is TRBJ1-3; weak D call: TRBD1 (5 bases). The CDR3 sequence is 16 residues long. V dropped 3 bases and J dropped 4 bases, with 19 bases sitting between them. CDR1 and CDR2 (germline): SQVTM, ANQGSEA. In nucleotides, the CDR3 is TGCAGCGTTGATGGGAGGGGCAAGATGAGAGGAAACACCATATATTTT. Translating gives CSVDGRGKMRGNTIYF.

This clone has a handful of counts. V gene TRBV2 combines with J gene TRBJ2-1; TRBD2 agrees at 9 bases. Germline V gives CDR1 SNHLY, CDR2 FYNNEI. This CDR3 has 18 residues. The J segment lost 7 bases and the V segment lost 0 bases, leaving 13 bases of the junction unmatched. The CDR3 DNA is TGTGCCAGCAGTGAAGCTAGCGGGAGTGGGCGAGGTCGGAATGAGCAGTTCTTC. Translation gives CASSEASGSGRGRNEQFF. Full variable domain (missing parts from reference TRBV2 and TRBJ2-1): EPEVTQTPSHQVTQMGQEVILRCVPISNHLYFYWYRQILGQKVEFLVSFYNNEISEKSEIFDDQFSVERPDGSNFTLKIRSTKLEDSAMYFCASSEASGSGRGRNEQFFGPGTRLTVL.

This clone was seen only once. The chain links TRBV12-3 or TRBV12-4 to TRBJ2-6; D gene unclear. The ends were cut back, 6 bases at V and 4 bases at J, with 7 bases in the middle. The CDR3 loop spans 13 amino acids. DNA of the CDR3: TGTGCCAGCAGACACACAGGGGCCAACGTCCTGACTTTC. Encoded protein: CASRHTGANVLTF.

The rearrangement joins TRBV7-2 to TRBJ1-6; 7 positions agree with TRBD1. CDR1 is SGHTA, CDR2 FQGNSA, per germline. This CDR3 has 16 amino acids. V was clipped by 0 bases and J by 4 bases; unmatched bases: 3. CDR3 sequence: CASSLAAGGYNSPLHF. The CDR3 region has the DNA TGTGCCAGCAGCTTAGCTGCAGGGGGTTATAATTCACCCCTCCACTTT.

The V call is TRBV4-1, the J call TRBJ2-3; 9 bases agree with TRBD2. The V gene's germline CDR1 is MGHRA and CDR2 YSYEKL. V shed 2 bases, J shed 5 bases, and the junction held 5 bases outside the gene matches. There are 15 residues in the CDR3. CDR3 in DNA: TGCGCCAGCAGCCAATTAGCGGGAGCGGTAGATACGCAGTATTTT. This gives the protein CASSQLAGAVDTQYF.

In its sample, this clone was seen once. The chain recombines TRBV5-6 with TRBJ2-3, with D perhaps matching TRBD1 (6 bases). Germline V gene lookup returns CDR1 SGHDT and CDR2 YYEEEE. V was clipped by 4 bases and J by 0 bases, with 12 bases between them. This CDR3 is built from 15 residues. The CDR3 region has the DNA TGTGCCAGCAGCCAAGGGACATCTAGCACAGATACGCAGTATTTT. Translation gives CASSQGTSSTDTQYF.

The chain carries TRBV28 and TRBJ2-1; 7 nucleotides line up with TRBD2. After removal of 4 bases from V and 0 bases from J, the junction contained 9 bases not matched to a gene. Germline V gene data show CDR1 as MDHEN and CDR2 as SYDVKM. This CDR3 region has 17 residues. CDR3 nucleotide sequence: TGTGCCAGCAGTTCTCTTAACGGCGGGAGCTCCTACAATGAGCAGTTCTTC. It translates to CASSSLNGGSSYNEQFF.

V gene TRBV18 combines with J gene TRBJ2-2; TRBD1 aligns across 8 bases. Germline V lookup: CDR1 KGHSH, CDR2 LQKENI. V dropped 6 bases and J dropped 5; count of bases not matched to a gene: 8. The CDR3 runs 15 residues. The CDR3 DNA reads TGTGCCAGCTCCCCCGGGACAGGAGGGACCGGGGAGCTGTTTTTT. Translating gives CASSPGTGGTGELFF. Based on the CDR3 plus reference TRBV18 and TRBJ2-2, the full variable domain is NAGVMQNPRHLVRRRGQEARLRCSPMKGHSHVYWYRQLPEEGLKFMVYLQKENIIDESGMPKERFSAEFPKEGPSILRIQQVVRGDSAAYFCASSPGTGGTGELFFGEGSRLTVL.

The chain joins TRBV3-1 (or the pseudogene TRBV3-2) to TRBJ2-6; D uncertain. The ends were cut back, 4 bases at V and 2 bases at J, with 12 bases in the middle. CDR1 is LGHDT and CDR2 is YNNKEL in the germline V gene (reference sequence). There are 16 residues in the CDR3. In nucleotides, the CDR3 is TGTGCCAGCAGCCCGGGTAGACGGGCTGGGGCCAACGTCCTGACTTTC. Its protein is CASSPGRRAGANVLTF.

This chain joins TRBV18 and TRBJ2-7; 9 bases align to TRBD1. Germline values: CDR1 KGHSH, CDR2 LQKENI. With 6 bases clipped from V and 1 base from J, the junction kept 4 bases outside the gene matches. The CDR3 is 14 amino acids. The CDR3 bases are TGTGCCAGCTCGTCCGGGACAGGGTCCTACGAGCAGTACTTC. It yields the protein CASSSGTGSYEQYF.

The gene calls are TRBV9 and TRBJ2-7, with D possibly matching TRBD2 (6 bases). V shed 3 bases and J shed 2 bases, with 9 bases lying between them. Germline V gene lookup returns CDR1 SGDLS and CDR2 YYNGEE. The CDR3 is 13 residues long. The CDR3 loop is CASSGGAAYEQYF. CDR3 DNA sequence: TGTGCCAGCAGCGGCGGGGCCGCCTACGAGCAGTACTTC.

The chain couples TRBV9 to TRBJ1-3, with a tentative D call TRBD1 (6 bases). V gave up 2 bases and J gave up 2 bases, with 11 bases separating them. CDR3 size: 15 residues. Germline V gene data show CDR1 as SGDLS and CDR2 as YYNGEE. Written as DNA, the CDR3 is TGTGCCAGCAGCGTCAGGGGAACAACTGGAAACACCATATATTTT. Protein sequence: CASSVRGTTGNTIYF.

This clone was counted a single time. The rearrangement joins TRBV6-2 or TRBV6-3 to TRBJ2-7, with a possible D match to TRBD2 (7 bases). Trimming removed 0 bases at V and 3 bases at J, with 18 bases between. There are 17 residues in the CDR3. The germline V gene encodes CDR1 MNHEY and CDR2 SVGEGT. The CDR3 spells CASSYSRGVGGGYEQYF. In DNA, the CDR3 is TGTGCCAGCAGTTACTCGAGGGGAGTGGGAGGGGGCTACGAGCAGTACTTC.